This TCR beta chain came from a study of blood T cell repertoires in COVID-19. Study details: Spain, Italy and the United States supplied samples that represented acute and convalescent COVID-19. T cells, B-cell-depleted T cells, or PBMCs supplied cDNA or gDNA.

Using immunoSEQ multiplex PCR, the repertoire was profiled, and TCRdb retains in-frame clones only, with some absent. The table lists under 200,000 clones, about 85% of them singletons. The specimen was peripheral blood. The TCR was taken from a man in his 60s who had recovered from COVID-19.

This CDR3 reads CASSLSVGSGGTYTDTQYF. In nucleotides, the CDR3 is TGTGCCAGCAGCTTAAGTGTCGGGAGCGGGGGGACCTACACGGATACGCAGTATTTT. This chain joins TRBV7-3 and TRBJ2-3, with 9 nucleotides matching TRBD2. The trim removed 1 base at V and 6 bases at J, leaving 17 bases unmatched. CDR1 and CDR2 from the germline V gene are SGHTA and FQGTGA. The CDR3 runs 19 residues.